One T cell receptor (beta chain) is described in this entry. The conserved final phenylalanine or tryptophan is absent from the CDR3, which likely points to a read error. Sequencing used immunoSEQ multiplex PCR; TCRdb keeps in-frame clones, though not all of them. Of roughly 86,000 clones listed, approximately 83% are singletons. These data belong to a study of ipilimumab plus nivolumab after autologous stem cell transplantation. About the research overall: Typical patient got a handful of ipilimumab doses and under 10 nivolumab doses (median).

Checkpoint therapy with ipilimumab 1 mg/kg began 14 to 28 days after transplant. Trimming took 9 bases from V and 0 from J, leaving 11 bases between them. Per germline, CDR1 MNHNS and CDR2 SASEGT. The CDR3 totals 13 residues. The material sequenced was PBMCs, taken in a trial of ipilimumab plus nivolumab as post-transplant consolidation. This TCR was sampled from a male donor with diffuse large B-cell lymphoma. The V call is TRBV6-1, the J call TRBJ1-1; D remains unclear. In DNA, the CDR3 is TGTGCCAGTTCGTCCGAGGTGAACACTGAAGCTTTCCTT. Its translation: CASSSEVNTEAFL.